The source of this T cell receptor (beta chain) is a study of immune cell composition in non-small cell lung cancer. Across the whole study: Lung adenocarcinoma or squamous carcinoma made up most tumours. Overall study findings and caveats: In adenocarcinoma, maximal tumour-associated clone frequency tracked TIL tumour reactivity. 60% to 80% of squamous and roughly 32% of adenocarcinoma cases had tumour-associated clones >0.5%.

The germline V and J ends were trimmed by 8 bases and 4 bases, with 23 bases remaining between them. Germline CDR1 and CDR2: MNHEY and SMNVEV (reference sequence). This CDR3 is 16 amino acids long. Worth noting for this clone: Its antigen is undetermined.

Profiling relied on immunoSEQ multiplex PCR, and the TCRdb table lists in-frame clones only, not all of them. The table lists roughly 9,500 clones, 70% to 85% of them singletons, with around 13% in the top ten. Normal lung sampling was at least 3 cm from the tumour, as distant as possible. The sequence was collected from a human donor with non-small cell lung cancer. The rearrangement joins TRBV27 to TRBJ2-5; D is perhaps TRBD1 (5 bases). The sample comprised non-adjacent lung tissue. The DNA of the CDR3 is TGTGCCAGCTCAGCCGAGGCCCATCTTAGGGGAGAGACCCAGTACTTC. Translating gives CASSAEAHLRGETQYF.